The 5 T cell receptor beta chains in this list originate from one sample, sequenced in a study of blood T cell repertoires in COVID-19. The assay was immunoSEQ multiplex PCR, and TCRdb's table has in-frame clones only and misses some. The sample has 300,000 or so clones; 90% are singletons. Sequencing was carried out using PBMCs or T cells enriched from blood (not recorded which). These receptors all stem from a man between 60 and 70 years old who had recovered from COVID-19.

V is TRBV19 and J is TRBJ1-4; 10 bases fit TRBD1. Germline CDR1 is LNHDA and CDR2 is SQIVND (reference sequence). The CDR3 consists of 17 residues. V was clipped by 6 bases and J by 0 bases; unmatched bases: 7. The CDR3 DNA reads as TGTGCCAGTAGGGGGGACAGGGGCGCTACAACTAATGAAAAACTGTTTTTT. This encodes CASRGDRGATTNEKLFF.

This clone appeared a few times. The V gene is TRBV27, the J gene TRBJ2-7, with 8 bases identical to TRBD2. From germline, CDR1 is MNHEY and CDR2 SMNVEV (reference sequence). V shed 5 bases, J shed 2 bases, and the junction held 8 bases outside the gene matches. There are 15 residues in the CDR3. This chain's CDR3 is CASSPFGRGTYEQYF. CDR3 DNA: TGTGCCAGCAGTCCGTTCGGGAGGGGCACCTACGAGCAGTACTTC.

The chain is built from TRBV18 and TRBJ1-6; unclear D gene. The germline V gene has CDR1 KGHSH and CDR2 LQKENI. Trimming stripped 3 bases from V and 12 bases from J, with 15 bases between. The CDR3 covers 14 residues. CDR3 sequence: CASSPVSSGVPLHF. CDR3 DNA sequence: TGTGCCAGCTCACCTGTATCATCCGGGGTACCCCTCCACTTT.

The chain combines TRBV27 with TRBJ1-1; 9 nucleotides match TRBD1. V was clipped by 1 base and J by 2 bases; unmatched bases: 5. CDR1 is MNHEY and CDR2 is SMNVEV in the germline V gene (reference sequence). The CDR3 is 16 amino acids. Written as DNA, the CDR3 is TGTGCCAGCAGTTTATTCCTGGACAGGGGTAACACTGAAGCTTTCTTT. Amino acid sequence: CASSLFLDRGNTEAFF.

The V call is TRBV12-3 or TRBV12-4, the J call TRBJ2-7; unclear D gene. The V end lost 6 bases, the J end lost 2 bases, and 5 bases lay between the germline ends. The CDR3 extends over 11 amino acids. In nucleotides, the CDR3 is TGTGCCAGCAGCGTTGCCTACGAGCAGTACTTC. Its protein is CASSVAYEQYF.